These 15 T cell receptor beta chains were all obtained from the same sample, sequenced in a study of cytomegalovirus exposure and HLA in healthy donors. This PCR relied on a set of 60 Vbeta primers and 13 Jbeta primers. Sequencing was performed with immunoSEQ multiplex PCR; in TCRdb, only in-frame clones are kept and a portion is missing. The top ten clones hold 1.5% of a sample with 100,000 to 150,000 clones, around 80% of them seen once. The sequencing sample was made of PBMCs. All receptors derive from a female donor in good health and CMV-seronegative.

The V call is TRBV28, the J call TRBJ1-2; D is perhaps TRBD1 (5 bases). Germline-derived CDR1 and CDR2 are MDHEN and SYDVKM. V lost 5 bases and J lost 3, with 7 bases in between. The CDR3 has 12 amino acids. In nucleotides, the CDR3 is TGTGCCAGCAGTCGGGGGGACTATGGCTACACCTTC. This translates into CASSRGDYGYTF.

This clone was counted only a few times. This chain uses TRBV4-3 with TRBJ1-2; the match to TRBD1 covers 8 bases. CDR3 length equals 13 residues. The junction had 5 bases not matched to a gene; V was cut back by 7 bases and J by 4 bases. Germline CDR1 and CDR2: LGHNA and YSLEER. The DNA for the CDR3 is TGCGCCAGCAACCCCGGGACAGGCTATGGCTACACCTTC. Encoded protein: CASNPGTGYGYTF.

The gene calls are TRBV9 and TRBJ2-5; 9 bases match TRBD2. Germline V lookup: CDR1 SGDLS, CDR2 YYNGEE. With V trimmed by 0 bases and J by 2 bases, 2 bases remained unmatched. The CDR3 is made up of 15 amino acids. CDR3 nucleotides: TGTGCCAGCAGCGTAGCTACTAGCGGGCAAGAGACCCAGTACTTC. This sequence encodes CASSVATSGQETQYF.

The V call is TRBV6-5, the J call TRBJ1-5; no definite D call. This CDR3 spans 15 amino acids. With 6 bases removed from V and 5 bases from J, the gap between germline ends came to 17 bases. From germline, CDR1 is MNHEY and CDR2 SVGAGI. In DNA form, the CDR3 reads TGTGCCAGCAGCTCGGGATCGCGAGATGATCAGCCCCAGCATTTT. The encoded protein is CASSSGSRDDQPQHF.

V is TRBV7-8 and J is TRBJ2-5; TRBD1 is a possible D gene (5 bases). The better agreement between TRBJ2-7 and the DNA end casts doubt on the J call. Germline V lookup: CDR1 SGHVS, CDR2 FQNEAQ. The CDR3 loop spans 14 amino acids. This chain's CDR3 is CASSWGSVSYEQYF. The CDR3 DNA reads TGTGCCAGCAGTTGGGGCTCAGTCTCCTACGAGCAGTACTTC.

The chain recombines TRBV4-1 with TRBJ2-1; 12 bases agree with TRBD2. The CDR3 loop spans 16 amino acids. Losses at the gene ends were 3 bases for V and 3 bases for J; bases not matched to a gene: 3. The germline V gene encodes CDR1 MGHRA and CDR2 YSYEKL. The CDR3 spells CASSQLGLAGYNEQFF. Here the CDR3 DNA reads TGCGCCAGCAGCCAGCTGGGACTAGCGGGCTACAATGAGCAGTTCTTC.

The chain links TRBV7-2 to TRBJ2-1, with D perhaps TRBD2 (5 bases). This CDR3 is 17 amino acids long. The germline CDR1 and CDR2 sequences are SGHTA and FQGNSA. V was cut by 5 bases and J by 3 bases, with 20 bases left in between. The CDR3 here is CASSPILGAEIYNEQFF. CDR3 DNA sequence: TGTGCCAGCAGCCCAATCCTCGGAGCGGAGATCTACAATGAGCAGTTCTTC.

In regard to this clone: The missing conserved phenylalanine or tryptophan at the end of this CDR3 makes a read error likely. The CDR3: CAISARLAGGPGEQYL. In nucleotides, the CDR3 is TGTGCCATCAGTGCTCGACTAGCGGGAGGGCCAGGCGAGCAGTACCTC. This rearrangement joins TRBV10-3 to TRBJ2-7, with 14 bases lining up with TRBD2. CDR3 size: 16 residues. V gave up 4 bases and J gave up 6 bases; unmatched junction bases: 8. Germline CDR1 is ENHRY and CDR2 is SYGVKD.

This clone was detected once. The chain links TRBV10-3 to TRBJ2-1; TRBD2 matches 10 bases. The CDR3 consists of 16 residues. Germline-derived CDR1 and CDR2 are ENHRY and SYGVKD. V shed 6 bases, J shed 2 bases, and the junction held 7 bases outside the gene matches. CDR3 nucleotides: TGTGCCATCAGAGACATAGCGGGAGGACCCTACAATGAGCAGTTCTTC. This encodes CAIRDIAGGPYNEQFF.

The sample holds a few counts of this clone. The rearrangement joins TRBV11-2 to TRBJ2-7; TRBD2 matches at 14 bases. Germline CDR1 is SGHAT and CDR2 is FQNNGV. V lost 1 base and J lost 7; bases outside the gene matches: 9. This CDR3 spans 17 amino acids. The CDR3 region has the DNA TGTGCCAGCAGCTTAGGACTAGCGGGAGGGCCGATCACGGAGCAGTACTTC. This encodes CASSLGLAGGPITEQYF.

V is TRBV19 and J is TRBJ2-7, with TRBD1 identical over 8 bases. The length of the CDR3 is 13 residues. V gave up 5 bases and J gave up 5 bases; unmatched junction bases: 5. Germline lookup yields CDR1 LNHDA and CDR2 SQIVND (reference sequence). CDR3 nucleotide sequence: TGTGCCAGTAGTTTGACAGGGGACCACGAGCAGTACTTC. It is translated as CASSLTGDHEQYF.

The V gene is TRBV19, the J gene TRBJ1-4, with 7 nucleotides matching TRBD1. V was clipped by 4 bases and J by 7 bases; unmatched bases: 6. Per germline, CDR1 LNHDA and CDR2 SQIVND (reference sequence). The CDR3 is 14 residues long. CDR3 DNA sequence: TGTGCCAGTAGTAACTCAGGGGGAGTTGAAAAACTGTTTTTT. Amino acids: CASSNSGGVEKLFF.

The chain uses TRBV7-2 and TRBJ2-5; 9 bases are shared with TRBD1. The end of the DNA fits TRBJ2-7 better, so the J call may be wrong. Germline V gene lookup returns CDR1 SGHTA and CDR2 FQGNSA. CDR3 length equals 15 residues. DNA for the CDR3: TGTGCCAGCACTCTGGACAGGGGAGCTTCCTACGAGCAGTACTTC. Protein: CASTLDRGASYEQYF.

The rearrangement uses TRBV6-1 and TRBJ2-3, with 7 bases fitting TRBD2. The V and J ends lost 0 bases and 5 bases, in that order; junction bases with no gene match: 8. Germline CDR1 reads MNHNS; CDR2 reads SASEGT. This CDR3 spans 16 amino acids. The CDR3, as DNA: TGTGCCAGCAGTGAAGCCCCGGGGAGGGTAGGAGATACGCAGTATTTT. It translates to CASSEAPGRVGDTQYF.

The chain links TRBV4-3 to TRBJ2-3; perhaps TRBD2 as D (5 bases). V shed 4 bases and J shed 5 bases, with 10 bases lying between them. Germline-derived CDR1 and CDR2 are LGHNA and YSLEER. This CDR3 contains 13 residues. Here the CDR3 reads CASSPRDGDTQYF. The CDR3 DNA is TGCGCCAGCAGCCCCCGGGATGGAGATACGCAGTATTTT.